This T cell receptor (beta chain) was profiled in a study of shared clonotypes between healthy human individuals. Study at large: Every donor yielded three CD4 naive, three CD4 memory, two CD8 naive and one CD8 memory plate.

J gave up 2 bases and V 4 bases, and 5 bases lay outside the gene matches. Germline V lookup: CDR1 MGHRA, CDR2 YSYEKL. This CDR3 has 15 residues. Naive CD8 cells lacked CD45RO and underwent positive selection for CCR7, leaving out terminally differentiated effector memory CD45RA+ cells. How the authors handled the data: Sequence data from immunoSEQ were junction-only and lacked quality scores; consequently, filtering differed. Profiled with immunoSEQ multiplex PCR; TCRdb holds only in-frame clones, not every one. V and J calls and clone size are as listed in that table; D and trimming were resolved from the DNA. The table shows some 2,000,000 clones, with about 95% occurring only once.

Source material: naive CD8+ T cells sorted from blood. The V gene is TRBV4-1, the J gene TRBJ2-5; 9 bases match TRBD2. This clonotype was sampled from a man between 18 and 35 years old in good health. CDR3 residues: CASSPQTSGQETQYF. In DNA, the CDR3 is TGCGCCAGCAGCCCCCAGACTAGCGGTCAAGAGACCCAGTACTTC.